This T cell receptor beta chain was observed in a study of cytomegalovirus exposure and HLA in healthy donors. Overall study findings and caveats: Clusters of TCRs from the first cohort tended to co-occur in the 110 or so validation repertoires (as a later analysis found). Rarity characterized most TCR sequences, yet some public TCRs appeared in many donors.

A note on this clone: Its antigen is unidentified.

Sequencing used immunoSEQ multiplex PCR; TCRdb keeps in-frame clones, though not all of them. The data hold approximately 100,000 clones, with approximately 88% observed a single time. The CDR3 is made up of 15 amino acids. The junction had 11 bases not matched to a gene; V was cut back by 6 bases and J by 9 bases. Germline assignment: CDR1 ENHRY and CDR2 SYGVKD. The chain joins TRBV10-3 to TRBJ2-7; the match to TRBD2 covers 13 bases. This sequence originates from a woman under 40 in good health and CMV-seronegative. Sequenced: PBMCs. CDR3 sequence (DNA): TGTGCCATCAGCAGACTAGCGGGAGGTTCAAGCGGGCAGTACTTC. It encodes CAISRLAGGSSGQYF.